A single sample is the source of the 18 T cell receptor beta chains below, sequenced in a study of cytotoxic CD8 clonotypes in ibrutinib-treated CLL. Repertoires were generated with immunoSEQ multiplex PCR, while TCRdb's copy carries only in-frame clones and drops some. The table has roughly 47,000 clones, approximately 53% seen once. The source material was PBMCs, sampled after 12 months of ibrutinib treatment. These receptors all come from a human donor with chronic lymphocytic leukemia.

The gene calls are TRBV4-2 and TRBJ2-1; 10 nucleotides match TRBD2. Germline CDR1 and CDR2: LGHNA and YNFKEQ. The CDR3 contains 14 residues. V shed 0 bases and J 9 bases; nucleotides not matched to a gene: 2. The CDR3 loop reads CASSQELAGTEQFF. The CDR3 DNA reads TGTGCCAGCAGCCAAGAACTAGCGGGAACTGAGCAGTTCTTC.

This clone has more than one count but fewer than ten. The genes are TRBV28 and TRBJ1-1, with D perhaps TRBD1 (5 bases). V was shortened by 2 bases and J by 5 bases, with 12 bases between the two germline ends. There are 14 residues in the CDR3. Germline-derived CDR1 and CDR2 are MDHEN and SYDVKM. CDR3 protein: CASSLIAGRTEAFF. CDR3 nucleotides: TGTGCCAGCAGTTTAATCGCAGGGAGGACTGAAGCTTTCTTT.

The rearrangement links TRBV7-8 to TRBJ2-5; no clear D gene. Per germline, CDR1 SGHVS and CDR2 FQNEAQ. The CDR3 consists of 13 residues. Trimming cost V 6 bases and J 4 bases, with 12 bases left between them. The CDR3 region has the DNA TGTGCCAGCAGGCCGGGTGGGGTAGAGACCCAGTACTTC. This translates into CASRPGGVETQYF.

Only a few counts were recorded for this clone. This chain joins TRBV6-4 and TRBJ1-1; D unresolved. The CDR3 runs to 13 residues. Germline V gives CDR1 MRHNA, CDR2 SNTAGT. V was cut by 3 bases and J by 0 bases, with 5 bases left in between. The CDR3: CASSEQLNTEAFF. The CDR3 DNA is TGTGCCAGCAGTGAACAGTTGAACACTGAAGCTTTCTTT.

The chain couples TRBV6-1 to TRBJ2-1; 8 nucleotides line up with TRBD1. V was pared by 8 bases and J by 2 bases, with 8 bases of the junction left unmatched. CDR1 is MNHNS and CDR2 is SASEGT in the germline V gene. The CDR3 is made up of 15 amino acids. The CDR3 protein is CASVRQGATYNEQFF. The CDR3 nucleotides read TGTGCCAGCGTTCGGCAGGGGGCGACCTACAATGAGCAGTTCTTC.

The J gene is TRBJ2-3, the V gene TRBV4-1; D is undetermined. V was pared by 4 bases and J by 0 bases, with 11 bases between. This CDR3 has 15 amino acids. Germline CDR1 MGHRA, CDR2 YSYEKL. The CDR3 protein is CASSRAYTSTDTQYF. The CDR3 bases are TGCGCCAGCAGCCGGGCATATACTAGCACAGATACGCAGTATTTT.

This clone was found a few times. The V gene is TRBV29-1, the J gene TRBJ2-1, with 7 bases fitting TRBD2. This CDR3 spans 14 amino acids. V was clipped by 5 bases and J by 2 bases; unmatched bases: 6. Germline assignment: CDR1 SQVTM and CDR2 ANQGSEA. CDR3 DNA: TGCAGCGTTCCTGCGGGAGTTACCTACAATGAGCAGTTCTTC. This translates into CSVPAGVTYNEQFF.

The sample holds a few counts of this clone. V gene TRBV9 combines with J gene TRBJ2-3; 7 nucleotides agree with TRBD2. The CDR3 sequence is 15 residues long. Germline trimming cut 0 bases from V and 1 base from J; bases unmatched to any gene: 2. CDR1 and CDR2 (germline): SGDLS, YYNGEE. DNA for the CDR3: TGTGCCAGCAGCGTAGAAGCGGGACGCACAGATACGCAGTATTTT. Its protein product is CASSVEAGRTDTQYF.

The V gene is TRBV6-6, the J gene TRBJ2-7; TRBD1 is a possible D gene (7 bases). V lost 8 bases to trimming and J lost 4 bases, with 21 bases between them. The CDR3 totals 15 residues. Germline CDR1 reads MNHNY; CDR2 reads SVGAGI (reference sequence). As DNA, the CDR3 is TGTGCCAGCTCGCCACGGTCGCAGGGGGGATACGAGCAGTACTTC. It specifies CASSPRSQGGYEQYF.

The V and J genes are TRBV7-9 and TRBJ2-7; D remains ambiguous. The V gene's germline CDR1 is SEHNR and CDR2 FQNEAQ (reference sequence). V dropped 5 bases and J dropped 2 bases, with 10 bases sitting between them. The CDR3 covers 13 residues. The CDR3 loop is CASSPKGPYEQYF. Here the CDR3 DNA reads TGTGCCAGCAGCCCCAAAGGGCCCTACGAGCAGTACTTC.

Turning to this clone: Mismatch with germline at one junction end may stem from a read error. This chain uses TRBV28 with TRBJ2-2, with TRBD2 matching 11 bases. The CDR3 length is 14 residues. In germline, CDR1 is MDHEN, CDR2 SYDVKM. This CDR3 reads CASGLAGGPGELFF. The CDR3 DNA reads as TGTGCCAGCGGTTTAGCGGGAGGGCCCGGGGAGCTGTTTTTT.

J is TRBJ1-3 and V is TRBV2; TRBD1 matches 9 bases. Per the germline V gene, CDR1 is SNHLY and CDR2 is FYNNEI. This CDR3 is 12 amino acids long. The CDR3 DNA reads TGTGCTGGACAGGGGCTCGGAAACACCATATATTTT. Translation: CAGQGLGNTIYF.

The V call is TRBV19, the J call TRBJ2-1; 11 positions match TRBD1. Losses at the gene ends were 4 bases for V and 6 bases for J; bases not matched to a gene: 5. This CDR3 is built from 15 residues. From germline, CDR1 is LNHDA and CDR2 SQIVND (reference sequence). In DNA, the CDR3 is TGTGCCAGTAGTAGGGACAGGGGGTTGGTCAATGAGCAGTTCTTC. Translating gives CASSRDRGLVNEQFF.

CDR3 loop: CAHRDTSSYEQYF. CDR3 in DNA: TGTGCTCACCGGGACACGAGCTCCTACGAGCAGTACTTC. The chain is built from TRBV28 and TRBJ2-7; D is perhaps TRBD1 (6 bases). Germline V lookup: CDR1 MDHEN, CDR2 SYDVKM. This CDR3 has 13 residues.

The chain links TRBV27 to TRBJ1-2, with D possibly matching TRBD1 (5 bases). CDR3 length: 13 amino acids. Looked up from germline, CDR1 is MNHEY and CDR2 is SMNVEV (reference sequence). V gave up 6 bases and J gave up 2 bases, with 10 bases separating them. CDR3 bases: TGTGCCAGCAGCCGCAGGGAAAACTATGGCTACACCTTC. Translating it yields CASSRRENYGYTF.

The chain joins TRBV11-3 to TRBJ2-1; possible D gene TRBD2, 6 bases. V dropped 5 bases and J dropped 9 bases, with 20 bases sitting between them. Germline assignment: CDR1 SGHNT and CDR2 YENEEA. This CDR3 has 15 residues. CDR3 amino acids: CASSTGDLHGGEQFF. The CDR3 DNA follows: TGTGCCAGCAGCACCGGGGACTTACATGGGGGTGAGCAGTTCTTC.

The chain has TRBV2 and TRBJ1-5, with D perhaps TRBD1 (6 bases). CDR3 length equals 14 residues. Trimming removed 4 bases at V and 7 bases at J, with 14 bases between. The V gene's germline CDR1 is SNHLY and CDR2 FYNNEI. The CDR3 here is CASSGGQPGQPQHF. The CDR3 DNA sequence: TGTGCCAGCAGTGGGGGGCAGCCTGGGCAGCCCCAGCATTTT.

The chain is built from TRBV5-4 and TRBJ2-7; D is unresolved. Per germline, CDR1 SGHNT and CDR2 YYREEE (reference sequence). This CDR3 spans 12 amino acids. V was clipped by 4 bases and J by 0 bases, with 5 bases between them. In DNA, the CDR3 is TGTGCCAGCAGCACCGACTCCTACGAGCAGTACTTC. Translating gives CASSTDSYEQYF. Full variable domain (remainder filled in from reference TRBV5-4 and TRBJ2-7): ETGVTQSPTHLIKTRGQQVTLRCSSQSGHNTVSWYQQALGQGPQFIFQYYREEENGRGNFPPRFSGLQFPNYSSELNVNALELDDSALYLCASSTDSYEQYFGPGTRLTVT.